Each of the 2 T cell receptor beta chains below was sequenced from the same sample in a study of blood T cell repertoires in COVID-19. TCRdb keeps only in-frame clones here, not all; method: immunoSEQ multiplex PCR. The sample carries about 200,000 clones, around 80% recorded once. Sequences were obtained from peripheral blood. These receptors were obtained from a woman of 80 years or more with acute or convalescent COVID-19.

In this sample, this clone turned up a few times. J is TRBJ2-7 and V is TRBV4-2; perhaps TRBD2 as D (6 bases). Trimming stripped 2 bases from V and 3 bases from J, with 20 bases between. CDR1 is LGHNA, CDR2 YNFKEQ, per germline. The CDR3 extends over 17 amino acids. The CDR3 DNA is TGTGCCAGCAGCCAATTCCTTGCATTAGCGGCCAACTACGAGCAGTACTTC. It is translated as CASSQFLALAANYEQYF.

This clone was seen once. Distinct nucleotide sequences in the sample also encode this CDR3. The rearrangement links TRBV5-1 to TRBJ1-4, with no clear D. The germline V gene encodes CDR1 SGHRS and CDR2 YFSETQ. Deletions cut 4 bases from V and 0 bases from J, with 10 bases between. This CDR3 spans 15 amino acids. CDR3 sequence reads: CASSPEAATNEKLFF. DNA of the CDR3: TGCGCCAGCAGCCCAGAAGCGGCAACTAATGAAAAACTGTTTTTT.